The 27 T cell receptor beta chains in this list originate from one sample, sequenced in a study of response to subunit inactivated influenza vaccine. TCRdb reprocessed the RT-PCR reads via MiXCR and lists one record per CDR3 protein. The sample holds about 780,000 distinct CDR3 sequences, approximately 18% seen once. Sequenced material: PBMCs from blood, taken 4 to 6 days after vaccination. These receptors all come from a man between 45 and 60 years old who received an inactivated influenza vaccine.

J is TRBJ2-7 and V is TRBV10-3, with D possibly being TRBD2 (6 bases). The CDR3 totals 16 residues. The germline CDR1 and CDR2 sequences are ENHRY and SYGVKD. V lost 3 bases and J lost 3, with 18 bases in between. CDR3 sequence: CAISDPGRSGNYEQYF. As DNA, the CDR3 is TGTGCCATCAGTGATCCTGGGAGGAGCGGAAACTACGAGCAGTACTTC.

This clonotype occurred once. The CDR3 DNA follows: TGTGCCAGCAGCTTAGCCGGACTCGGGGGCGAGCAGTACTTC. The encoded protein is CASSLAGLGGEQYF. The chain recombines TRBV7-2 with TRBJ2-7; D perhaps matches TRBD2 (6 bases). The V end was cut by 0 bases, the J end by 6 bases, with 12 bases between. The CDR3 totals 14 residues. Germline V gives CDR1 SGHTA, CDR2 FQGNSA.

This clonotype has only a few counts. V is TRBV12-3 or TRBV12-4 and J is TRBJ2-4, with 9 bases fitting TRBD2. The CDR3 loop spans 18 amino acids. V was clipped by 3 bases and J by 0 bases; unmatched bases: 9. DNA of the CDR3: TGTGCCAGCAGTTTTTCAGCGGGGGGACTCATAGCCAAAAACATTCAGTACTTC. Protein: CASSFSAGGLIAKNIQYF.

For the CDR3, the DNA is TGCAGTGCTAACGGGGGACAGTCCTTGGGGACCCAGTACTTC. Its translation is CSANGGQSLGTQYF. V usage is TRBV20-1 and J usage is TRBJ2-5; a possible D gene is TRBD1 (7 bases). In germline, CDR1 is DFQATT, CDR2 SNEGSKA (reference sequence). Trimming cost V 4 bases and J 7 bases, with 19 bases left between them. The CDR3 length is 14 residues.

Here the CDR3 reads CSAPRDLTRGHIQYF. The CDR3 DNA is TGCAGTGCTCCCCGGGACCTCACCCGGGGCCACATTCAGTACTTC. J is TRBJ2-4 and V is TRBV20-1; tentatively, D is TRBD1 or TRBD2 (5 bases each). Between the trimmed V and J ends, which lost 5 bases and 8 bases, there was a span of 22 bases. The germline V gene encodes CDR1 DFQATT and CDR2 SNEGSKA (reference sequence). The CDR3 contains 15 residues.

The genes are TRBV20-1 and TRBJ1-1; 7 nucleotides align to TRBD1. The germline CDR1 and CDR2 sequences are DFQATT and SNEGSKA (reference sequence). This CDR3 spans 13 amino acids. V lost 6 bases and J lost 6; bases outside the gene matches: 10. CDR3 nucleotide sequence: TGCAGTGCCCAGACAGGGTCGTCCCCTGAAGCTTTCTTT. This translates into CSAQTGSSPEAFF.

The chain employs TRBV7-2 and TRBJ2-1; D uncertain. CDR1 and CDR2 from the germline V gene are SGHTA and FQGNSA. Trimming took 2 bases from V and 0 from J, leaving 11 bases between them. CDR3 length: 16 residues. The CDR3 sequence is CASSLRKTSSYNEQFF. The CDR3 nucleotides are TGTGCCAGCAGCTTAAGGAAGACGAGCTCCTACAATGAGCAGTTCTTC.

This clonotype was seen many times. This chain connects TRBV12-3 or TRBV12-4 to TRBJ1-2, with D possibly TRBD1 on 5 matching bases. The CDR3 loop spans 10 amino acids. The ends were cut back, 8 bases at V and 6 bases at J, with 7 bases in the middle. The CDR3 bases are TGTGCCAGCTGGGACGATGGCTACACCTTC. This sequence encodes CASWDDGYTF.

This clonotype has more than one count but fewer than ten. This chain uses TRBV7-2 with TRBJ2-3; D may be TRBD1 or TRBD2 (5 bases each). Trimming pared 3 bases from V and 6 bases from J, leaving 10 bases between. The CDR3 loop spans 13 amino acids. In germline, CDR1 is SGHTA, CDR2 FQGNSA. The CDR3 loop reads CASSFVGDDTQYF. CDR3 DNA: TGTGCCAGCAGCTTCGTGGGGGACGATACGCAGTATTTT. Combining the CDR3 with reference TRBV7-2 and TRBJ2-3 gives the whole variable domain GAGVSQSPSNKVTEKGKDVELRCDPISGHTALYWYRQSLGQGLEFLIYFQGNSAPDKSGLPSDRFSAERTGGSVSTLTIQRTQQEDSAVYLCASSFVGDDTQYFGPGTRLTVL.

In this sample, this clonotype turned up many times. An end of the junction does not agree with germline; a read error may underlie this. The rearrangement uses TRBV4-3 and TRBJ1-1, with TRBD1 as a possible D gene (5 bases). The CDR3 runs to 12 residues. Germline values: CDR1 LGHNA, CDR2 YSLEER. The CDR3 region is CASSHGTDWVIF. DNA for the CDR3: TGCGCCAGCAGCCACGGGACGGACTGGGTGATCTTT.

The sample holds a few counts of this clonotype. This sequence joins TRBV12-3 or TRBV12-4 and TRBJ1-1; D is possibly TRBD1 (6 bases). The CDR3 spans 15 residues. The V and J ends lost 7 bases and 4 bases respectively, with 19 bases between them. CDR3 sequence reads: CASTSFRGGGTEAFF. The CDR3 region has the DNA TGTGCCAGCACTTCTTTTCGGGGAGGGGGCACTGAAGCTTTCTTT.

Only a few counts were recorded for this clonotype. J is TRBJ2-1 and V is TRBV20-1, with 14 positions matching TRBD2. The CDR3 is 15 amino acids. J gave up 7 bases and V 3 bases, and 5 bases lay outside the gene matches. Per the germline V gene, CDR1 is DFQATT and CDR2 is SNEGSKA (reference sequence). The CDR3 DNA is TGCAGTGCTAGTTCCGGGACTAGCGGGAGAAATGAGCAGTTCTTC. Translation gives CSASSGTSGRNEQFF.

This clonotype was recorded at least ten times. This chain links TRBV6-2 or TRBV6-3 with TRBJ2-7, with no clear D. Trimming removed 5 bases at V and 3 bases at J, with 5 bases between. From germline, CDR1 is MNHEY and CDR2 SVGEGT. The CDR3 covers 11 residues. The CDR3 reads CASSAVYEQYF. The CDR3 bases are TGTGCCAGCAGTGCGGTCTACGAGCAGTACTTC.

The chain combines TRBV5-6 with TRBJ2-4; TRBD1 matches 10 bases. Germline V gene data show CDR1 as SGHDT and CDR2 as YYEEEE. The CDR3 has 14 amino acids. V lost 0 bases and J lost 9; bases outside the gene matches: 3. The CDR3 DNA reads TGTGCCAGCAGCTTGGGGACAGGGGGTACCATTCAGTACTTC. Its protein product is CASSLGTGGTIQYF. Supplemented by reference TRBV5-6 and TRBJ2-4, the full variable domain reads DAGVTQSPTHLIKTRGQQVTLRCSPKSGHDTVSWYQQALGQGPQFIFQYYEEEERQRGNFPDRFSGHQFPNYSSELNVNALLLGDSALYLCASSLGTGGTIQYFGAGTRLSVL.

The CDR3, as DNA: TGTGCCAGCACCCGTCTCTCGGGCTTCTACGAGCAGTACTTC. Encoded protein: CASTRLSGFYEQYF. The chain links TRBV28 to TRBJ2-7; unclear D gene. V was cut by 7 bases and J by 3 bases, with 16 bases left in between. Looked up from germline, CDR1 is MDHEN and CDR2 is SYDVKM. The CDR3 runs 14 residues.

This clonotype was picked up a small number of times. The chain carries TRBV28 and TRBJ1-5; D is unclear. The V gene's germline CDR1 is MDHEN and CDR2 SYDVKM. The CDR3 loop spans 16 amino acids. The germline V and J ends were trimmed by 2 bases and 5 bases, with 16 bases remaining between them. The CDR3 loop reads CASSLMVLAADQPQHF. In DNA form, the CDR3 reads TGTGCCAGCAGTTTAATGGTGTTGGCAGCTGATCAGCCCCAGCATTTT.

The rearrangement uses TRBV15 and TRBJ2-3; 9 bases map to TRBD2. With V trimmed by 3 bases and J by 0 bases, 10 bases remained unmatched. The CDR3 is made up of 18 amino acids. Germline V gene sequence: CDR1 LNHNV, CDR2 YYDKDF (reference sequence). The CDR3 nucleotides read TGTGCCACCAGCAGGGGTCAGACTAGCGGTGGGAGCACAGATACGCAGTATTTT. It yields the protein CATSRGQTSGGSTDTQYF.

The CDR3 region has the DNA TGTGCCAGCAGCCCCCCCTACGGGGGGAACAATGAGCAGTTCTTC. It translates to CASSPPYGGNNEQFF. This chain uses TRBV5-6 with TRBJ2-1; 7 bases line up with TRBD2. In germline, CDR1 is SGHDT, CDR2 YYEEEE. The J segment lost 5 bases and the V segment lost 4 bases, leaving 9 bases of the junction unmatched. CDR3 length equals 15 residues.

The chain uses TRBV5-6 and TRBJ2-1; 9 bases match TRBD1. The germline V gene encodes CDR1 SGHDT and CDR2 YYEEEE. Trimming cost V 4 bases and J 4 bases; bases outside gene matches: 6. CDR3 length equals 15 residues. The CDR3 DNA sequence: TGTGCCAGCAGCAACACAGGGGGCACGTACAATGAGCAGTTCTTC. Translation gives CASSNTGGTYNEQFF. The full variable domain, its missing parts supplied by reference TRBV5-6 and TRBJ2-1, is DAGVTQSPTHLIKTRGQQVTLRCSPKSGHDTVSWYQQALGQGPQFIFQYYEEEERQRGNFPDRFSGHQFPNYSSELNVNALLLGDSALYLCASSNTGGTYNEQFFGPGTRLTVL.

The chain carries TRBV12-3 or TRBV12-4 and TRBJ2-7; 9 nucleotides agree with TRBD1. CDR3 size: 14 residues. Unmatched junction bases numbered 9, after V lost 6 bases and J lost 6 bases. Here the CDR3 reads CASSPRDRASEQYF. The CDR3 DNA follows: TGTGCCAGCAGCCCCCGGGACAGGGCTAGCGAGCAGTACTTC.

This clonotype appeared many times. The gene calls are TRBV20-1 and TRBJ2-1; D is possibly TRBD1 (5 bases). The CDR3 consists of 14 residues. Trimming cost V 6 bases and J 5 bases, with 17 bases left between them. Germline V gene data show CDR1 as DFQATT and CDR2 as SNEGSKA (reference sequence). The CDR3 DNA reads as TGCAGTGCCTTAGGGGCCACCAAGGACAATGAGCAGTTCTTC. It encodes CSALGATKDNEQFF.

The J gene is TRBJ2-7, the V gene TRBV7-9; D is unresolved. This CDR3 comprises 14 residues. The germline V and J ends were trimmed by 1 base and 3 bases, with 10 bases remaining between them. Looked up from germline, CDR1 is SEHNR and CDR2 is FQNEAQ (reference sequence). The CDR3 coding sequence is TGTGCCAGCAGCTTAGTTTCAGGCGACTACGAGCAGTACTTC. Translating gives CASSLVSGDYEQYF.

This chain links TRBV20-1 with TRBJ2-5, with D perhaps assigned TRBD1 or TRBD2 (5 bases each). CDR1 DFQATT and CDR2 SNEGSKA come from the germline V gene (reference sequence). V was clipped by 1 base and J by 7 bases, with 28 bases between them. The CDR3 covers 18 residues. This chain's CDR3 is CSARGQMRIGTSILTQYF. The CDR3 nucleotides read TGCAGTGCTAGAGGTCAGATGAGGATAGGGACCAGTATATTGACCCAGTACTTC.

This clonotype has more than one count but fewer than ten. The chain couples TRBV11-2 to TRBJ2-1, with unresolved D. The length of the CDR3 is 18 residues. Germline V lookup: CDR1 SGHAT, CDR2 FQNNGV. Trimming left V 2 bases short and J 0 bases short, with 17 bases between. The CDR3: CASSLHGLGSSSYNEQFF. The CDR3 DNA follows: TGTGCCAGCAGCTTACATGGTCTTGGCTCGAGCTCCTACAATGAGCAGTTCTTC.

This clonotype was observed a handful of times. This chain joins TRBV12-3 or TRBV12-4 and TRBJ2-7; 10 bases agree with TRBD2. With 6 bases clipped from V and 3 bases from J, the junction kept 8 bases outside the gene matches. This CDR3 contains 15 residues. The CDR3 DNA reads as TGTGCCAGCAGCAGATTAAGCGGGAGGGACTACGAGCAGTACTTC. Translation: CASSRLSGRDYEQYF.

This clonotype was counted between two and nine times. CDR3 sequence reads: CASGPSGRAGDTQYF. The CDR3 DNA sequence: TGTGCCAGCGGGCCTAGCGGGAGGGCAGGAGATACGCAGTATTTT. The chain is built from TRBV28 and TRBJ2-3; TRBD2 matches 12 bases. Germline CDR1 and CDR2: MDHEN and SYDVKM. There are 15 residues in the CDR3. Unmatched junction bases numbered 8, after V lost 8 bases and J lost 5 bases.

This chain connects TRBV20-1 to TRBJ2-5; the D gene is possibly TRBD1 (5 bases). This CDR3 spans 14 amino acids. V lost 0 bases and J 2 bases, leaving 10 bases between the germline ends. Germline V gene data show CDR1 as DFQATT and CDR2 as SNEGSKA (reference sequence). CDR3 coding DNA: TGCAGTGCTAGAGAGGGGCTATTACAAGAGACCCAGTACTTC. It codes for CSAREGLLQETQYF.